Described below is a single T cell receptor beta chain sequence and its context. This clonotype was counted ten times or more. The antigen it recognizes is unknown. The record has no base qualities; no much larger clone is one base away. The donors were 40 or so Caucasian individuals from Russia, aged roughly 6 to 100 years, who were systemically healthy. About 9.6 milliliters of peripheral blood were collected from each donor into EDTA-treated Vacutainer tubes. PBMCs were isolated by Ficoll-Paque density-gradient centrifugation, with at least 6 million obtained per sample. Total RNA was extracted from PBMCs with Trizol reagent, with at least 6 micrograms obtained per sample. For every donor, flow cytometry on a PBMC aliquot measured the percentage of naive CD45RAhigh/CD27high T cells. These data come from a study of blood T cells in healthy people across ages (dated by TCRdb to between 2014 and 2017). Describing the broader study: In model experiments, template switching captured roughly one uniquely barcoded TCR beta cDNA molecule for every two T cells. Age-related changes in TCR beta repertoire diversity were measured in the study by deep sequencing normalized with unique cDNA molecular identifiers. Donors were grouped into four age groups: young (average approximately 15 years), middle-aged (39), aged (about 60) and long-lived (over 80). To avoid experimental bias, donors of different ages were spread randomly across the sequencing lanes. For two donors (one aged 18 to 29 and one aged 80 or older), the study analyzed two additional independent replicas of 1 million unique cDNA reads from the same blood draw. Overall results and qualifications from the work: The percentage of naive T cells measured by flow cytometry correlated strongly with observed TCR beta diversity. Since profiling was done on bulk unsorted PBMCs, naive and antigen-experienced compartments could not be conclusively compared. Total diversity estimates from one million sequenced T cells were considered lower bounds and underestimates. Compared with the aged group, the long-lived group had more naive CD4+ T cells, fewer expanded clones and increased TCR diversity, a pattern suggesting age selection. Because the CMV infection status of the donors was unknown, age-related changes in expanded clonotypes may potentially have been confounded. Observed TCR beta diversity per million T cells fell roughly linearly with age, and a significant reduction was already apparent by age roughly 41.

Libraries were constructed by 5' RACE. This sample was sequenced with an Illumina HiSeq 2500. A second roughly 6 to 11 cycle PCR used a sample-barcoded 5' primer and a J-beta primer mix. A template-switch 5' adaptor carrying 12 random nucleotides introduced a unique molecular identifier onto each TCR beta cDNA molecule. Each sample yielded at least 3 million CDR3-containing paired-end reads. The Mint cDNA synthesis kit, primed by a TRBC-specific oligonucleotide, was used to synthesize first-strand cDNA from all RNA. Following uracil-DNA glycosylase treatment, all cDNA underwent a first 18-cycle PCR with the universal primers M1SS and BC2_uni_R. For the original study's pipeline: For normalization, 1 million high-quality reads were randomly selected from each sample, with every read carrying a distinct molecular identifier. Reads sharing molecular identifiers were discarded rather than binned into consensus sequences. MiTCR, set to a Q25 quality threshold and the strictest error-elimination algorithm, was used for CDR3 identification, clonotype clustering and error correction. A nonparametric unseen species model using Euler transformation provided a lower-bound estimate of total TCR beta diversity. The public reads were reprocessed in TCRdb via fastp at Q25 and MiXCR, keeping in-frame beta chains. All rows with the same CDR3 protein become a single entry with the most common DNA and genes. The V and J calls shown here were made by TCRdb, not taken from the authors' results. The sample records 870,000 or so distinct CDR3 sequences, around 28% of which are singletons. The ten largest account for roughly 17% of the sample.

The CDR3, from cysteine to phenylalanine, totals 14 residues. Only CDR3 DNA remains: 42 bases, in frame from the first base. CDR1 and CDR2 were assigned from the germline V gene as SGHVS and FQNEAQ. Trimming costs V 0 bases and J 8 bases, and their ends lie 11 bases apart. Material: blood. In this chain, TRBV7-8 is recombined with TRBJ2-1, with TRBD1 perhaps the D gene, on 6 matching bases. The origin of this receptor is a woman older than 75 in good health. Here the CDR3 is given as CASSLAQGLYEQFF. The nucleotides are TGTGCCAGCAGCTTAGCCCAGGGGCTCTATGAGCAGTTCTTC.